The 11 T cell receptor beta chains below all came from one sample that was sequenced in a study of cytomegalovirus exposure and HLA in healthy donors. The PCR employed 60 Vbeta primers together with 13 Jbeta primers. Repertoires were generated with immunoSEQ multiplex PCR, while TCRdb's copy carries only in-frame clones and drops some. The sample holds more than 150,000 clones, roughly 78% seen once. Sequencing was done on a sample of PBMCs. The source of these receptors is a woman in her 30s in good health and CMV-seronegative.

This chain connects TRBV27 to TRBJ2-7; 14 bases line up with TRBD2. This CDR3 spans 16 amino acids. The germline V gene encodes CDR1 MNHEY and CDR2 SMNVEV (reference sequence). J was trimmed by 4 bases and V by 5 bases; bases with no gene match: 7. The CDR3 reads CASSPRLAGGPYEQYF. The CDR3 nucleotides read TGTGCCAGCAGTCCCAGACTAGCGGGGGGGCCGTACGAGCAGTACTTC.

The V gene is TRBV18, the J gene TRBJ2-3; D is possibly TRBD1 (6 bases). Germline V lookup: CDR1 KGHSH, CDR2 LQKENI. The CDR3 runs 14 residues. The V gene lost 5 bases and the J gene lost 3 bases, with 12 bases spanning the gap. CDR3 in DNA: TGTGCCAGCTCATCGGACAGCAGAACAGATACGCAGTATTTT. It specifies CASSSDSRTDTQYF.

This clone was detected only a few times. The chain combines TRBV5-6 with TRBJ1-6, with 7 nucleotides matching TRBD1. This CDR3 has 16 residues. V lost 3 bases to trimming and J lost 7 bases; unmatched junction nucleotides: 10. Germline V gene data show CDR1 as SGHDT and CDR2 as YYEEEE. DNA for the CDR3: TGTGCCAGCAGCTACCCCGTAGGACAGGTGAATTCACCCCTCCACTTT. Encoded protein: CASSYPVGQVNSPLHF. Full variable domain (rest looked up from reference TRBV5-6 and TRBJ1-6): DAGVTQSPTHLIKTRGQQVTLRCSPKSGHDTVSWYQQALGQGPQFIFQYYEEEERQRGNFPDRFSGHQFPNYSSELNVNALLLGDSALYLCASSYPVGQVNSPLHFGNGTRLTVT.

The chain links TRBV15 to TRBJ1-1; 7 nucleotides align to TRBD1. There are 13 residues in the CDR3. Germline values: CDR1 LNHNV, CDR2 YYDKDF (reference sequence). With V trimmed by 3 bases and J by 5 bases, 3 bases remained unmatched. In DNA, the CDR3 is TGTGCCACCAGCAGGGGACAGTGGACTGAAGCTTTCTTT. Encoded protein: CATSRGQWTEAFF.

The V call is TRBV10-3, the J call TRBJ2-7; maybe TRBD1 (5 bases). This CDR3 spans 14 amino acids. Looked up from germline, CDR1 is ENHRY and CDR2 is SYGVKD. Between the trimmed V and J ends, which lost 5 bases and 5 bases, there was a span of 16 bases. The CDR3 here is CAISQWQGSDEQYF. The CDR3 DNA reads TGTGCCATCAGTCAGTGGCAGGGAAGCGACGAGCAGTACTTC.

This chain uses TRBV9 with TRBJ1-1; D perhaps matches TRBD1 (5 bases). CDR1 and CDR2 from the germline V gene are SGDLS and YYNGEE. Trimming shortened V by 0 bases and J by 3 bases, and 12 bases separated the two germline ends. There are 15 residues in the CDR3. The DNA of the CDR3 is TGTGCCAGCAGCGTAGGGGTAGTAGGGGACACTGAAGCTTTCTTT. As protein: CASSVGVVGDTEAFF.

This clone has a single count. V and J are TRBV9 and TRBJ1-1; TRBD1 matches at 12 bases. Germline V CDR1 and CDR2: SGDLS, YYNGEE. The CDR3 is 13 amino acids. V gave up 0 bases and J gave up 12 bases; unmatched junction bases: 3. Written as DNA, the CDR3 is TGTGCCAGCAGCGTAGGGGGACAGGGGGCGCCTTTCTTT. This encodes CASSVGGQGAPFF.

For this clone: One junction end disagrees with the germline gene, perhaps due to a read error. The same CDR3 arises from other DNA sequences in this sample as well. J is TRBJ2-3 and V is TRBV7-6; TRBD2 agrees at 13 bases. The CDR3 consists of 15 residues. Germline V gene sequence: CDR1 SGHVS, CDR2 FNYEAQ. The CDR3 nucleotides read TGTGCGAGCAGCAAACTAGCGGGGGGGACAGATACGCAGTATTTT. Protein: CASSKLAGGTDTQYF.

The V gene is TRBV9, the J gene TRBJ2-2; TRBD1 agrees at 10 bases. V lost 4 bases and J lost 6; bases outside the gene matches: 6. CDR3 length equals 15 residues. Per germline, CDR1 SGDLS and CDR2 YYNGEE. CDR3 loop: CASSPRDRGAGELFF. CDR3 coding DNA: TGTGCCAGCAGCCCCCGGGACAGGGGAGCCGGGGAGCTGTTTTTT.

The chain employs TRBV2 and TRBJ1-4; D is ambiguous. This CDR3 comprises 13 residues. The V and J ends lost 4 bases and 4 bases respectively, with 7 bases between them. Germline V gene lookup returns CDR1 SNHLY and CDR2 FYNNEI. The CDR3: CASSGLLNEKLFF. DNA of the CDR3: TGTGCCAGCAGTGGACTCCTTAATGAAAAACTGTTTTTT. Full variable domain (rest looked up from reference TRBV2 and TRBJ1-4): EPEVTQTPSHQVTQMGQEVILRCVPISNHLYFYWYRQILGQKVEFLVSFYNNEISEKSEIFDDQFSVERPDGSNFTLKIRSTKLEDSAMYFCASSGLLNEKLFFGSGTQLSVL.

The J gene is TRBJ2-1, the V gene TRBV27, with no clear D. Trimming shortened V by 5 bases and J by 4 bases, and 18 bases separated the two germline ends. Germline-derived CDR1 and CDR2 are MNHEY and SMNVEV (reference sequence). The CDR3 is 16 amino acids. The DNA for the CDR3 is TGTGCCAGCAGTGATTGGGCAGGTCAGTCGTACAATGAGCAGTTCTTC. It yields the protein CASSDWAGQSYNEQFF.